This T cell receptor (beta chain) emerged from a study of T cell changes during pregnancy in multiple sclerosis. Clones were sequenced by immunoSEQ multiplex PCR, and TCRdb holds only the in-frame ones, with some missing. The sample carries some 94,000 clones, 92% recorded once. J lost 7 bases, V lost 6 bases, and 16 bases had no gene match. Per the germline V gene, CDR1 is KGHSH and CDR2 is LQKENI. This CDR3 has 16 residues. This receptor was identified in a female donor with multiple sclerosis, enrolled in a pregnancy study. Sequencing used peripheral blood, obtained in the first trimester of pregnancy. This chain connects TRBV18 to TRBJ2-7, with 9 positions matching TRBD2. CDR3 DNA: TGTGCCAGCTCGTTAAAGGGGAGAGCGGGAGGAGGAGAGCAGTACTTC. As protein: CASSLKGRAGGGEQYF.